The 15 T cell receptor beta chains reported below all come from one sample, sequenced in a study of monozygotic twins with inflammatory bowel disease. TCRdb reprocessed the 5' RACE reads and stores each CDR3 protein as one record, lacking DNA. This repertoire includes some 130,000 distinct CDR3 sequences. Sequencing input: blood. Receptors were obtained from a human donor with ulcerative colitis or Crohn's disease, or a healthy co-twin of an affected twin (not recorded which).

The chain joins TRBV7-8 to TRBJ2-5; TCRdb returns TRBD1, unconfirmable since there is no DNA. Germline lookup yields CDR1 SGHVS and CDR2 FQNEAQ. The length of the CDR3 is 15 residues. CDR3 protein: CASSLTRGAKETQYF.

CDR3 protein: CASSNTGSARNQPQHF. This rearrangement joins TRBV6-5 to TRBJ1-5; no DNA is available, so the TRBD1 call from TCRdb remains unchecked. Germline CDR1 is MNHEY and CDR2 is SVGAGI. CDR3 size: 16 residues.

J is TRBJ2-1 and V is TRBV11-2; lacking DNA, the TRBD2 call made by TCRdb goes unchecked. Looked up from germline, CDR1 is SGHAT and CDR2 is FQNNGV. CDR3 length equals 17 residues. The CDR3: CASSPRTSGRPYNEQFF.

The V call is TRBV20-1, the J call TRBJ2-2; TCRdb selects TRBD2, and the lack of DNA leaves this call unchecked. Germline assignment: CDR1 DFQATT and CDR2 SNEGSKA (reference sequence). This CDR3 has 15 amino acids. The chain's CDR3 is CSATGSGTNTGELFF.

The J gene is TRBJ1-1, the V gene TRBV5-6. The CDR3 has 16 amino acids. Germline CDR1 reads SGHDT; CDR2 reads YYEEEE. The CDR3 spells CASSPRAGISGTEAFF. Full variable domain (rest looked up from reference TRBV5-6 and TRBJ1-1): DAGVTQSPTHLIKTRGQQVTLRCSPKSGHDTVSWYQQALGQGPQFIFQYYEEEERQRGNFPDRFSGHQFPNYSSELNVNALLLGDSALYLCASSPRAGISGTEAFFGQGTRLTVV.

The rearrangement joins TRBV5-1 to TRBJ2-3; lacking DNA, the TRBD1 call made by TCRdb goes unchecked. Germline V gene lookup returns CDR1 SGHRS and CDR2 YFSETQ. The CDR3 runs 16 residues. CDR3 residues: CASSLETGASTDTQYF.

V and J are TRBV5-1 and TRBJ1-1; the D call of TRBD1 rests on TCRdb alone, since no DNA is present to check it. Germline V gives CDR1 SGHRS, CDR2 YFSETQ. This CDR3 has 15 residues. The CDR3 spells CASSGGTGENTEAFF.

The chain recombines TRBV6-2 or TRBV6-3 with TRBJ2-2; TCRdb's D call, TRBD1, is unchecked because there is no DNA. CDR3 length: 13 residues. Per the germline V gene, CDR1 is MNHEY and CDR2 is SVGEGT. CDR3 sequence: CASSGQIWGELFF.

The chain carries TRBV20-1 and TRBJ2-4. Germline V gene sequence: CDR1 DFQATT, CDR2 SNEGSKA (reference sequence). This CDR3 spans 14 amino acids. The CDR3 here is CSARLTNSKNIQYF.

The chain combines TRBV12-3 or TRBV12-4 with TRBJ1-5; there is no DNA to check the TCRdb D call of TRBD1. The CDR3 loop spans 16 amino acids. CDR3: CASSPADRGSNQPQHF.

Here the CDR3 reads CASSFLRDWGYNEQFF. The chain combines TRBV5-1 with TRBJ2-1; TCRdb names TRBD1, which stays unverified in the absence of DNA. The CDR3 consists of 16 residues. The germline V gene has CDR1 SGHRS and CDR2 YFSETQ.

V usage is TRBV9 and J usage is TRBJ1-3; TCRdb gives TRBD1 as the D gene, but with no DNA this cannot be confirmed. The CDR3 extends over 14 amino acids. The germline V gene encodes CDR1 SGDLS and CDR2 YYNGEE. The CDR3 loop is CASSEQSWGQLIYF.

The chain carries TRBV27 and TRBJ2-5; TCRdb's D call, TRBD2, is unchecked because there is no DNA. In germline, CDR1 is MNHEY, CDR2 SMNVEV (reference sequence). The CDR3 has 16 amino acids. CDR3 amino acids: CASSPWTSGGGETQYF.

This chain links TRBV27 with TRBJ1-2; TCRdb indicates TRBD1, and absent DNA this call remains unverified. CDR3 size: 19 residues. Germline CDR1 is MNHEY and CDR2 is SMNVEV (reference sequence). The CDR3 protein is CASSPSFGQVPSSNYGYTF.

The V and J genes are TRBV20-1 and TRBJ2-5. This CDR3 is 13 amino acids long. Germline V gives CDR1 DFQATT, CDR2 SNEGSKA (reference sequence). CDR3 region: CSARRGKQETQYF.